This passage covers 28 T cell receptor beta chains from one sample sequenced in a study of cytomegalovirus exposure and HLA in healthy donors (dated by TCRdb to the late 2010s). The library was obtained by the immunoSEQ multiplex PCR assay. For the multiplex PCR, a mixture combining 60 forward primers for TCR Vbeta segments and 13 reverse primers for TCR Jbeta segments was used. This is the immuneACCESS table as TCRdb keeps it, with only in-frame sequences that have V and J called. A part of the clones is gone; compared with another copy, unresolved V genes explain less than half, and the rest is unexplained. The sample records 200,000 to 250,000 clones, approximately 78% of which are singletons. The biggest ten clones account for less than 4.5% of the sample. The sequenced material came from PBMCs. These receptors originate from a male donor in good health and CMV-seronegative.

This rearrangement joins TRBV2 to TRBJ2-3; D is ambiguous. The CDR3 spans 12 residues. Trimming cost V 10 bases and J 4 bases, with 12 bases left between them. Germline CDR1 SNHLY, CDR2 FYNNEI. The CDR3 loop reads CAIQEEPDTQYF. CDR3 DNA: TGTGCCATTCAAGAGGAGCCAGATACGCAGTATTTT.

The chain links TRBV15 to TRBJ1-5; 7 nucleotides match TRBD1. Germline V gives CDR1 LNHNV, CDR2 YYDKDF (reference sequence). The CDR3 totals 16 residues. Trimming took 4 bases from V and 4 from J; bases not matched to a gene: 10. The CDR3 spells CATSNRDSKRNQPQHF. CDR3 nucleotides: TGTGCCACCAGCAACAGGGACAGCAAACGAAATCAGCCCCAGCATTTT.

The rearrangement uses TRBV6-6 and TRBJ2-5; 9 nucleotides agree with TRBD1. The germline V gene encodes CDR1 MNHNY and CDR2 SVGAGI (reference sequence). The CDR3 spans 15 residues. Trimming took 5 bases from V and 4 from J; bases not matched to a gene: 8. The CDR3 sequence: CASSQQGASRETQYF. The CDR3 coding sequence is TGTGCCAGCAGTCAACAGGGGGCTAGTAGAGAGACCCAGTACTTC.

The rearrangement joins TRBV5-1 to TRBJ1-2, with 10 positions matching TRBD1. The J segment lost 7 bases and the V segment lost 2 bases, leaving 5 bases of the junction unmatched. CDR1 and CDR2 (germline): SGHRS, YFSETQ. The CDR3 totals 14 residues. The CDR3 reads CASSFGTGAVGYTF. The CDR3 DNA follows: TGCGCCAGCAGCTTCGGGACAGGGGCTGTTGGCTACACCTTC.

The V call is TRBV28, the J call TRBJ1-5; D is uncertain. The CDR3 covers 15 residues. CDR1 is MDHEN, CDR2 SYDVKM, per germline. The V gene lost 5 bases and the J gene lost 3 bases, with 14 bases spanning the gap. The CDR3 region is CASSKPLDSNQPQHF. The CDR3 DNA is TGTGCCAGCAGTAAACCCCTAGACTCCAATCAGCCCCAGCATTTT.

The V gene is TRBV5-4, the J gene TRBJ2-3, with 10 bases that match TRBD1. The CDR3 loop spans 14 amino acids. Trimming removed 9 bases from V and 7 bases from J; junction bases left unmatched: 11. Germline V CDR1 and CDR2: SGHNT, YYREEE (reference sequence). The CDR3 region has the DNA TGTGCCACTACGCCGGGACAGGGGCGACATACGCAGTATTTT. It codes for CATTPGQGRHTQYF. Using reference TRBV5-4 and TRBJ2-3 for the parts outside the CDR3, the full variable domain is ETGVTQSPTHLIKTRGQQVTLRCSSQSGHNTVSWYQQALGQGPQFIFQYYREEENGRGNFPPRFSGLQFPNYSSELNVNALELDDSALYLCATTPGQGRHTQYFGPGTRLTVL.

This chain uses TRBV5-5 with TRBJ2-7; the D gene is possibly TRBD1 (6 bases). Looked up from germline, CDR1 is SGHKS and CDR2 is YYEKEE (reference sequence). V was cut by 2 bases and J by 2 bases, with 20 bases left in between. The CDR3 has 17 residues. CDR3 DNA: TGTGCCAGCAGCTTCACAGTCCTAGGACAGAAAGCCTACGAGCAGTACTTC. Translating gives CASSFTVLGQKAYEQYF.

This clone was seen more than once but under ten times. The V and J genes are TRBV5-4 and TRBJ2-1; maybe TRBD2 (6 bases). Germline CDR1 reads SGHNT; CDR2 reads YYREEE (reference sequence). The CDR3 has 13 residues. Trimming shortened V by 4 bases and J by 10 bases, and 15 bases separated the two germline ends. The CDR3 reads CASSPLGGREQFF. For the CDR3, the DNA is TGTGCCAGCAGCCCCTTGGGGGGAAGGGAGCAGTTCTTC.

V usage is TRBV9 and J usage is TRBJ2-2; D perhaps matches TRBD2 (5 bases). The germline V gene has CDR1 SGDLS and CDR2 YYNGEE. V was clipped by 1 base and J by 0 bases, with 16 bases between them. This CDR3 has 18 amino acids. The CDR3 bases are TGTGCCAGCAGCGTATCCCAAAAGAGGGCCTCGAACACCGGGGAGCTGTTTTTT. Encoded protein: CASSVSQKRASNTGELFF.

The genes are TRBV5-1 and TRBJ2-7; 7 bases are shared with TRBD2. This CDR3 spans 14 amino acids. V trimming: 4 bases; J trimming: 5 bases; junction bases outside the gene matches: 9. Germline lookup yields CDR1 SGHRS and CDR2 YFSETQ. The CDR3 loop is CASSPRGTTNEQYF. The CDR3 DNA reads TGCGCCAGCAGCCCTCGCGGGACTACTAACGAGCAGTACTTC.

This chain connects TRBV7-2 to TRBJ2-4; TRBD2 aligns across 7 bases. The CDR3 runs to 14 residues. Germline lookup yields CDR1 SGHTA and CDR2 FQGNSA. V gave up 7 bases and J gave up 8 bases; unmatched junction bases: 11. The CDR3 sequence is CASTWGGSADIQYF. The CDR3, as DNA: TGTGCCAGCACCTGGGGCGGGAGTGCTGACATTCAGTACTTC.

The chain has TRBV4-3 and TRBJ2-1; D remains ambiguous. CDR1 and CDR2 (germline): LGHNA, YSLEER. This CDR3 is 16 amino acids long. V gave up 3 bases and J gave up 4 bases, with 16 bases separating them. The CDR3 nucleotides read TGCGCCAGCAGCCAGGTTGACTTGGTTTCTTACAATGAGCAGTTCTTC. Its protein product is CASSQVDLVSYNEQFF.

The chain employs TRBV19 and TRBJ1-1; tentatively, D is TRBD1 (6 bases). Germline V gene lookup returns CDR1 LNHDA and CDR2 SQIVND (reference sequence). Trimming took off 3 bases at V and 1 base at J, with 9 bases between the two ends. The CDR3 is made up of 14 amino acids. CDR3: CASSIVQGNTEAFF. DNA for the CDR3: TGTGCCAGTAGTATCGTACAGGGGAACACTGAAGCTTTCTTT.

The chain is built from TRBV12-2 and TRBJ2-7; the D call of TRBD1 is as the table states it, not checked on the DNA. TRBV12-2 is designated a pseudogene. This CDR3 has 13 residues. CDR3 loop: CASRPRGTYEQYF. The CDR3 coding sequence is TGTGCAAGTCGCCCCAGGGGGACCTACGAGCAGTACTTC.

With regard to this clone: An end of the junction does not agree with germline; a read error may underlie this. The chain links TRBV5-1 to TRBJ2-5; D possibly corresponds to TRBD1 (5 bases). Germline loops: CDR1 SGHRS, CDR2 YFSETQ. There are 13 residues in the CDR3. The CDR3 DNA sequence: TGCGCCAGCAGCCTTGGACAACAAGGGACCCAGTACTTC. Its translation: CASSLGQQGTQYF.

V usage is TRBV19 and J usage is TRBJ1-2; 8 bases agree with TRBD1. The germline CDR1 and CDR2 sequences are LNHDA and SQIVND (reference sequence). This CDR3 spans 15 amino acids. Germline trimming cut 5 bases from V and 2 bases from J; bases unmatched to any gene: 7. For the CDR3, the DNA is TGTGCCAGTAGTCCTAGACAGGGGAGGAACTATGGCTACACCTTC. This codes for CASSPRQGRNYGYTF.

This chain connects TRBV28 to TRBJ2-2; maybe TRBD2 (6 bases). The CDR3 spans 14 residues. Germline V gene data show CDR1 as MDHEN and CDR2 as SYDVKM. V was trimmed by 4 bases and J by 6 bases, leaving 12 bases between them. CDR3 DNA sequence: TGTGCCAGCAGTTACGGGAGACCGCCCGGGGAGCTGTTTTTT. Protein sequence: CASSYGRPPGELFF.

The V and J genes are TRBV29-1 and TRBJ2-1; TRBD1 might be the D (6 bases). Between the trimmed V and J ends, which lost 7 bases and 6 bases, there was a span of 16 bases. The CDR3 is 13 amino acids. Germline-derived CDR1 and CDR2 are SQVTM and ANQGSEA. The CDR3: CSGGQRLVNEQFF. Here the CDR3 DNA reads TGCAGCGGAGGACAGCGCCTGGTCAATGAGCAGTTCTTC.

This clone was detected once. The CDR3 coding sequence is TGTGCCAGCACCTCGAGCCGGACTAGCGGGAGGACTATACTAGAGACCCAGTACTTC. It translates to CASTSSRTSGRTILETQYF. V gene TRBV5-6 combines with J gene TRBJ2-5; 14 bases align to TRBD2. CDR1 and CDR2 from the germline V gene are SGHDT and YYEEEE. The CDR3 extends over 19 amino acids. The V gene end was trimmed by 6 bases and the J gene end by 4 bases; junction bases not matched to a gene: 17.

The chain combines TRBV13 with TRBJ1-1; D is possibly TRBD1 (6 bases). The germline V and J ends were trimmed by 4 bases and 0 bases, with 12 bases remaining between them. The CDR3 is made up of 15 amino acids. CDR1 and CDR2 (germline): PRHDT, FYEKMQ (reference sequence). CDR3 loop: CASSYREFMNTEAFF. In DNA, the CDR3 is TGTGCCAGCAGCTACAGGGAGTTCATGAACACTGAAGCTTTCTTT. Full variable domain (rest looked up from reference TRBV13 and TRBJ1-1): AAGVIQSPRHLIKEKRETATLKCYPIPRHDTVYWYQQGPGQDPQFLISFYEKMQSDKGSIPDRFSAQQFSDYHSELNMSSLELGDSALYFCASSYREFMNTEAFFGQGTRLTVV.

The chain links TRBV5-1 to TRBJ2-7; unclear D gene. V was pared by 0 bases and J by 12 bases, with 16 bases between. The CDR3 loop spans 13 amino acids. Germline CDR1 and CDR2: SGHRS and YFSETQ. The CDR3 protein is CASSLVSGQSPYF. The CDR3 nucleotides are TGCGCCAGCAGCTTGGTCTCAGGTCAGAGCCCGTACTTC.

The CDR3 loop reads CASCHQEPGANVLTF. The CDR3 DNA reads as TGTGCCAGCTGCCACCAGGAACCTGGGGCCAACGTCCTGACTTTC. The chain employs TRBV11-3 and TRBJ2-6; D is unclear. V was cut by 8 bases and J by 2 bases, with 13 bases left in between. CDR1 and CDR2 (germline): SGHNT, YENEEA. This CDR3 contains 15 residues.

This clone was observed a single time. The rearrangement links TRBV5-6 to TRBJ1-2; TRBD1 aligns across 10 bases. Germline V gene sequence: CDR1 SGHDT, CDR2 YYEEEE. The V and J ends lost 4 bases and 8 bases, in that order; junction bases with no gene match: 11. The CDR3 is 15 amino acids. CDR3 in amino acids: CASSRGDGTGEGYTF. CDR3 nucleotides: TGTGCCAGCAGCCGAGGAGATGGGACAGGGGAAGGCTACACCTTC.

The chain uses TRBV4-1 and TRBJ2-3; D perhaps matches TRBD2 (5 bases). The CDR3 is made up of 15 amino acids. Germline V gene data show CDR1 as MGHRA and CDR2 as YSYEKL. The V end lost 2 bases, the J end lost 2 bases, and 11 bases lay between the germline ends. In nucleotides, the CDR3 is TGCGCCAGCAGCCAACTCCGGACTTCCACAGATACGCAGTATTTT. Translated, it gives CASSQLRTSTDTQYF.

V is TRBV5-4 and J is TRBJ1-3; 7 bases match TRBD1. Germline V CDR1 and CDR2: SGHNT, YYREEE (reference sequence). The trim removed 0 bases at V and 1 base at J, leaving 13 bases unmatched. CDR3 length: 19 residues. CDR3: CASSLGLGGQSYSGNTIYF. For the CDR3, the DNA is TGTGCCAGCAGCTTGGGTTTAGGGGGACAGAGTTATTCTGGAAACACCATATATTTT.

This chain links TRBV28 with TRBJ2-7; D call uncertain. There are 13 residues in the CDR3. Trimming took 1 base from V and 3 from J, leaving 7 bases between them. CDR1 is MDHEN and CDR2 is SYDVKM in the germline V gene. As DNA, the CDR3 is TGTGCCAGCAGTTTATCCCAAATCTACGAGCAGTACTTC. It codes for CASSLSQIYEQYF.

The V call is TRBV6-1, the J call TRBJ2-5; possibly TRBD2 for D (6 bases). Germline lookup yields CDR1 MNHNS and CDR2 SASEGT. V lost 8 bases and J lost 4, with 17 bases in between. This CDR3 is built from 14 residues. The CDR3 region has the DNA TGTGCCAGCCGACAGCGGGCGAGGGGAGAGACCCAGTACTTC. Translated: CASRQRARGETQYF.

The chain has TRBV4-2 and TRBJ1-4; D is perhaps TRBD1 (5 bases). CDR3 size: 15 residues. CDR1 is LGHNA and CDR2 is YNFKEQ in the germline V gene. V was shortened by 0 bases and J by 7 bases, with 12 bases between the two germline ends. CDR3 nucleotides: TGTGCCAGCAGCCAAGAAAAAAGGGGAGGTGAAAAACTGTTTTTT. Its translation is CASSQEKRGGEKLFF.